The 4 T cell receptor beta chains below were found in one sample sequenced in a study of control samples from healthy donors and cancer patients. Data came from immunoSEQ multiplex PCR; TCRdb stores just in-frame clones and leaves some out. This table holds around 250,000 clones, approximately 80% found once. The source material was PBMCs. Receptors originate from a woman aged 55-69 years with lung cancer.

V gene TRBV5-1 combines with J gene TRBJ1-1; a possible D gene is TRBD1 (5 bases). V lost 0 bases to trimming and J lost 5 bases, with 8 bases between them. Germline V CDR1 and CDR2: SGHRS, YFSETQ. The CDR3 contains 13 residues. The CDR3 DNA follows: TGCGCCAGCAGCTTGGTGGGGCCTACTGAAGCTTTCTTT. This codes for CASSLVGPTEAFF.

The V and J genes are TRBV4-1 and TRBJ2-3, with 13 bases aligning to TRBD2. The V segment lost 0 bases and the J segment 6 bases; nucleotides outside the gene matches: 6. The CDR3 is 17 residues long. CDR1 is MGHRA, CDR2 YSYEKL, per germline. Written as DNA, the CDR3 is TGCGCCAGCAGCCAAGAACTAGCGGGAGGGCTGGGGGATACGCAGTATTTT. It is translated as CASSQELAGGLGDTQYF.

The chain links TRBV6-2 or TRBV6-3 to TRBJ2-7, with TRBD1 identical over 12 bases. Trimming at V came to 4 bases and at J to 5 bases, leaving 6 bases not matched to a gene. This CDR3 spans 15 amino acids. CDR1 and CDR2 (germline): MNHEY, SVGEGT. This chain's CDR3 is CASSLGTGGADEQYF. The CDR3 DNA reads TGTGCCAGCAGTTTGGGGACAGGGGGCGCGGACGAGCAGTACTTC.

The chain carries TRBV7-7 and TRBJ2-3; a possible D gene is TRBD2 (6 bases). The germline gives CDR1 SSHAT, CDR2 FNYEAQ (reference sequence). The CDR3 is 17 residues long. V was trimmed by 0 bases and J by 2 bases, leaving 15 bases between them. CDR3 DNA sequence: TGTGCCAGCAGCTTAGCGGGAGGCATAACCACCACAGATACGCAGTATTTT. The encoded protein is CASSLAGGITTTDTQYF.